Presented here are 11 T cell receptor beta chains from one specimen sequenced in a study of Tregs in tolerant kidney transplant recipients. The nonmyeloablative bone marrow transplants came from related graft donors, with transient mixed chimerism. Clones were read by immunoSEQ multiplex PCR, and TCRdb kept only the in-frame ones, dropping some. The sample records some 56,000 clones, about nine tenths being singletons. The specimen comprised CD8+ T cells from blood (PBMCs), sampled 24 months after the transplant. The receptors come from a human patient who received a combined kidney and bone marrow transplant. A subset of T cells may come from the graft donor.

The J gene is TRBJ2-2, the V gene TRBV30; TRBD2 aligns across 7 bases. The CDR3 totals 18 residues. Germline loops: CDR1 GTSNPN, CDR2 SVGIG (reference sequence). The V segment lost 2 bases and the J segment 3 bases; nucleotides outside the gene matches: 15. The CDR3 coding sequence is TGTGCCTGGAGTTGGGCCCATGGGGGGGGACGGGACACCGGGGAGCTGTTTTTT. Residues: CAWSWAHGGGRDTGELFF.

CDR3 sequence reads: CASSYETGGMNTEAFF. In DNA form, the CDR3 reads TGCGCCAGCAGTTATGAGACAGGGGGCATGAACACTGAAGCTTTCTTT. V is TRBV23-1 and J is TRBJ1-1, with 10 bases fitting TRBD1. TRBV23-1 is noted as an ORF with a role that remains uncertain. The CDR3 totals 16 residues. With V trimmed by 5 bases and J by 0 bases, 6 bases remained unmatched.

The gene calls are TRBV10-3 and TRBJ2-3; 8 nucleotides agree with TRBD1. Trimming removed 10 bases from V and 6 bases from J; junction bases left unmatched: 15. This CDR3 is 15 amino acids long. Germline CDR1 and CDR2: ENHRY and SYGVKD. This chain's CDR3 is CATEPGTGGRDTQYF. The CDR3 DNA sequence: TGTGCCACCGAACCCGGGACAGGTGGGAGGGATACGCAGTATTTT.

The gene calls are TRBV2 and TRBJ2-3, with TRBD2 as a possible D gene (5 bases). Germline CDR1 is SNHLY and CDR2 is FYNNEI. The CDR3 length is 18 residues. The V and J ends lost 2 bases and 1 base respectively, with 19 bases between them. The CDR3: CASSEWRANIRGTDTQYF. CDR3 DNA: TGTGCCAGCAGTGAATGGCGGGCAAATATAAGGGGCACAGATACGCAGTATTTT.

The CDR3 is CASSLGTGVSYEQYF. CDR3 DNA: TGTGCCAGCAGTTTAGGGACAGGCGTCTCCTACGAGCAGTACTTC. This chain connects TRBV27 to TRBJ2-7; TRBD1 matches at 8 bases. The germline V gene has CDR1 MNHEY and CDR2 SMNVEV (reference sequence). The CDR3 sequence is 15 residues long. V was pared by 2 bases and J by 0 bases, with 3 bases of the junction left unmatched.

The chain employs TRBV28 and TRBJ2-7; D is unclear. CDR1 and CDR2 (germline): MDHEN, SYDVKM. V was shortened by 3 bases and J by 1 base, with 7 bases between the two germline ends. The CDR3 is 13 residues long. This CDR3 reads CASSFQKSYEQYF. DNA for the CDR3: TGTGCCAGCAGTTTCCAGAAGTCCTACGAGCAGTACTTC.

The chain's CDR3 is CASSITGGRSGNTIYF. CDR3 in DNA: TGTGCCAGCAGCATCACAGGGGGAAGGTCTGGAAACACCATATATTTT. This chain joins TRBV7-8 and TRBJ1-3; 8 bases line up with TRBD1. The CDR3 is made up of 16 amino acids. Germline CDR1 and CDR2: SGHVS and FQNEAQ. The ends lost 5 bases at V and 1 base at J; junction bases unmatched: 7.

This clone occurred once. Other nucleotide sequences from this sample produce the same CDR3. The rearrangement uses TRBV29-1 and TRBJ2-1, with D uncertain. This CDR3 region has 11 residues. Deletions cut 4 bases from V and 4 bases from J, with 5 bases between. CDR1 and CDR2 from the germline V gene are SQVTM and ANQGSEA. CDR3 coding DNA: TGCAGCGTTGTCACTTACAATGAGCAGTTCTTC. It is translated as CSVVTYNEQFF.

The V call is TRBV4-3, the J call TRBJ2-7; D remains ambiguous. The germline V gene has CDR1 LGHNA and CDR2 YSLEER. V was trimmed by 1 base and J by 1 base, leaving 14 bases between them. This CDR3 has 16 amino acids. In DNA form, the CDR3 reads TGCGCCAGCAGCCAAGCCAGGTGGCACCCGTCCTACGAGCAGTACTTC. Protein: CASSQARWHPSYEQYF.

V and J are TRBV28 and TRBJ1-1; 11 bases map to TRBD1. There are 16 residues in the CDR3. The V gene end was trimmed by 5 bases and the J gene end by 1 base; junction bases not matched to a gene: 6. CDR1 and CDR2 (germline): MDHEN, SYDVKM. The chain's CDR3 is CASSPGTGGGNTEAFF. The CDR3 DNA reads as TGTGCCAGCAGTCCGGGGACAGGGGGGGGGAACACTGAAGCTTTCTTT.

The chain couples TRBV4-2 to TRBJ2-5, with D perhaps TRBD2 (5 bases). The CDR3 is 15 amino acids. CDR1 LGHNA and CDR2 YNFKEQ come from the germline V gene. V gave up 1 base and J gave up 1 base, with 10 bases separating them. CDR3 DNA: TGTGCCAGCAGCCAAGCCCTAGCTTTCCAAGAGACCCAGTACTTC. This codes for CASSQALAFQETQYF.